The text below deals with one T cell receptor beta chain. Every sampled donor was Caucasian and healthy. The data were obtained in a study of identical twins. Germline CDR1 reads MDHEN; CDR2 reads SYDVKM. The CDR3 sequence is 16 residues long. Unmatched junction bases numbered 5, after V lost 0 bases and J lost 6 bases. TCRdb reprocessed the 5' RACE reads via MiXCR and lists one record per CDR3 protein. This sample has approximately 550,000 distinct CDR3 sequences; approximately 20% occur once, and the top ten carry about 0.48%. The same data also contributed to another study, on yellow fever vaccine responses in identical twins.

Sequencing used CD4+ T cells sorted from blood. The clonotype comes from a woman younger than 35 in good health. The rearrangement links TRBV28 to TRBJ1-4; 9 nucleotides agree with TRBD1. The CDR3 nucleotides read TGTGCCAGCAGTTTATGGGGGGGACAGGGAGATGAAAAACTGTTTTTT. It codes for CASSLWGGQGDEKLFF.